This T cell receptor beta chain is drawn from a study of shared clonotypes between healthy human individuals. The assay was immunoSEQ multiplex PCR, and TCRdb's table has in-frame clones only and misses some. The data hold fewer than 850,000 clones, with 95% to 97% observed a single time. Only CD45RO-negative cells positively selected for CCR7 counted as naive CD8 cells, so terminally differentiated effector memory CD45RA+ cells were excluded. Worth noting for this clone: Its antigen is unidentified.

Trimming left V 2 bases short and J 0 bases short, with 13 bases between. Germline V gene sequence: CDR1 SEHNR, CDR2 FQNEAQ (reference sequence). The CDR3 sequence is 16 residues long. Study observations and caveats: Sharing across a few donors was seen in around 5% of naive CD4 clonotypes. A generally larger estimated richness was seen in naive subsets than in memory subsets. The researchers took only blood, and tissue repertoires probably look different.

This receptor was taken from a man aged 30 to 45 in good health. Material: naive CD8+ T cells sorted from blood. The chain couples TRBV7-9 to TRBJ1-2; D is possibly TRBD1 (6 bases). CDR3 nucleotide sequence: TGTGCCAGCAGCTTACCTACCGACAGGTCTAACTATGGCTACACCTTC. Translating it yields CASSLPTDRSNYGYTF. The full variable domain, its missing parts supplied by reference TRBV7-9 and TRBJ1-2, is DTGVSQNPRHKITKRGQNVTFRCDPISEHNRLYWYRQTLGQGPEFLTYFQNEAQLEKSRLLSDRFSAERPKGSFSTLEIQRTEQGDSAMYLCASSLPTDRSNYGYTFGSGTRLTVV.